The source of this TCR beta chain is a study of technical replicates of blood from a few donors. The CDR3 is made up of 16 amino acids. The germline V gene has CDR1 LNHDA and CDR2 SQIVND (reference sequence). Trimming removed 3 bases at V and 8 bases at J, with 17 bases between. Profiling relied on immunoSEQ multiplex PCR, and the TCRdb table lists in-frame clones only, not all of them. The data show roughly 97,000 clones, 90% to 97% seen once. This clone came up once. V and J are TRBV19 and TRBJ2-6; possible D gene TRBD1, 5 bases. Material for sequencing was T cells isolated from PBMCs. The clonotype was recovered from a human donor in good health. Here the CDR3 reads CASSMAGRWVTNVLTF. In DNA form, the CDR3 reads TGTGCCAGTAGTATGGCAGGGCGGTGGGTAACCAACGTCCTGACTTTC.